These 20 T cell receptor beta chains were sequenced from one sample in a study of control samples from healthy donors and cancer patients. Some clones are missing from TCRdb's copy, which holds only in-frame ones; the method was immunoSEQ multiplex PCR. The data hold some 150,000 clones, with over 95% observed a single time. The sequencing sample was made of blood. These receptors all stem from a woman between 25 and 40 years old in good health.

The rearrangement links TRBV2 to TRBJ1-6; D gene unclear. The V gene's germline CDR1 is SNHLY and CDR2 FYNNEI. This CDR3 has 13 amino acids. The V end lost 5 bases, the J end lost 7 bases, and 9 bases lay between the germline ends. CDR3 loop: CASSTQSNSPLHF. DNA for the CDR3: TGTGCCAGCAGTACACAGAGCAATTCACCCCTCCACTTT.

As regards this clone: A read error may produce the germline difference seen at one junction end. The V and J genes are TRBV6-4 and TRBJ1-2; D is ambiguous. Per the germline V gene, CDR1 is MRHNA and CDR2 is SNTAGT. The CDR3 runs 12 residues. The CDR3 loop reads CASSDANFGYTF. The CDR3 nucleotides read TGTGCCAGCAGTGACGCGAACTTTGGCTACACCTTC.

The V and J genes are TRBV11-2 and TRBJ1-6; D unclear. Germline-derived CDR1 and CDR2 are SGHAT and FQNNGV. V dropped 3 bases and J dropped 7 bases, with 10 bases sitting between them. CDR3 length equals 14 residues. The CDR3 bases are TGTGCCAGCAGCTTCCTGGGCACGAATTCACCCCTCCACTTT. Its translation: CASSFLGTNSPLHF.

The rearrangement joins TRBV24-1 to TRBJ1-2; D unresolved. The V gene lost 3 bases and the J gene lost 0 bases, with 7 bases spanning the gap. Germline CDR1 is KGHDR and CDR2 is SFDVKD. The CDR3 contains 14 residues. The CDR3 reads CATSDGSTNYGYTF. In nucleotides, the CDR3 is TGTGCCACCAGTGATGGCAGTACTAACTATGGCTACACCTTC.

This rearrangement joins TRBV5-1 to TRBJ2-5, with D tentatively TRBD1 or TRBD2 (5 bases each). V shed 7 bases and J shed 3 bases, with 19 bases lying between them. The germline gives CDR1 SGHRS, CDR2 YFSETQ. CDR3 length: 15 residues. The CDR3 loop is CASGLMGRPKETQYF. The CDR3 DNA reads TGCGCCAGCGGCCTGATGGGACGGCCGAAAGAGACCCAGTACTTC.

V is TRBV7-9 and J is TRBJ2-1; 9 bases line up with TRBD2. J was trimmed by 8 bases and V by 1 base; bases with no gene match: 6. The germline V gene encodes CDR1 SEHNR and CDR2 FQNEAQ (reference sequence). This CDR3 has 15 amino acids. The CDR3 reads CASSLGGLAWDEQFF. The CDR3 DNA sequence: TGTGCCAGCAGCTTAGGGGGACTAGCATGGGATGAGCAGTTCTTC.

This clone has just one count. The CDR3 loop reads CASSLRGLRLREQFF. DNA of the CDR3: TGTGCCAGCAGTCTAAGGGGACTACGACTTCGTGAGCAGTTCTTC. This chain links TRBV28 with TRBJ2-1; TRBD2 matches at 7 bases. The V gene end was trimmed by 5 bases and the J gene end by 9 bases; junction bases not matched to a gene: 13. CDR1 MDHEN and CDR2 SYDVKM come from the germline V gene. The CDR3 totals 15 residues.

This sequence joins TRBV6-5 and TRBJ1-3; TRBD1 agrees at 10 bases. CDR3 length: 14 amino acids. Unmatched junction bases numbered 5, after V lost 10 bases and J lost 2 bases. Germline V gene data show CDR1 as MNHEY and CDR2 as SVGAGI. The CDR3 nucleotides are TGTGCCACAGCCGGGACAGGGGCTGGAAACACCATATATTTT. It encodes CATAGTGAGNTIYF.

The chain combines TRBV7-3 with TRBJ2-5; D gene uncertain. Per germline, CDR1 SGHTA and CDR2 FQGTGA. The CDR3 is 11 amino acids. V was clipped by 6 bases and J by 5 bases, with 7 bases between them. CDR3 sequence reads: CASSNGETQYF. The DNA for the CDR3 is TGTGCCAGCAGTAACGGGGAGACCCAGTACTTC.

The genes are TRBV6-2 or TRBV6-3 and TRBJ2-1; 9 nucleotides line up with TRBD2. J lost 6 bases, V lost 5 bases, and 8 bases had no gene match. The CDR3 is 15 amino acids. Germline CDR1 reads MNHEY; CDR2 reads SVGEGT. The CDR3: CASSLFSGGGNEQFF. The CDR3 bases are TGTGCCAGCAGTCTATTTAGCGGGGGCGGCAATGAGCAGTTCTTC.

This chain connects TRBV18 to TRBJ2-1, with 16 bases that match TRBD2. Germline CDR1 and CDR2: KGHSH and LQKENI. Trimming at V came to 3 bases and at J to 6 bases, leaving 2 bases not matched to a gene. The CDR3 runs to 16 residues. CDR3 nucleotide sequence: TGTGCCAGCTCACCCGGGACTAGCGGGAGGGCCAATGAGCAGTTCTTC. Its protein is CASSPGTSGRANEQFF.

Points on this clone: Different DNA sequences within this sample yield the same CDR3. The rearrangement joins TRBV5-5 to TRBJ2-4; the D gene is possibly TRBD2 (5 bases). V dropped 0 bases and J dropped 6 bases, with 7 bases sitting between them. Per the germline V gene, CDR1 is SGHKS and CDR2 is YYEKEE (reference sequence). This CDR3 contains 13 residues. This CDR3 reads CASSLGGLNIQYF. CDR3 coding DNA: TGTGCCAGCAGCTTGGGAGGGTTAAACATTCAGTACTTC.

The CDR3 coding sequence is TGTGCCAGCAGCTCTTCCTCGAGGACAGGGGTTACTAGCGGGCCCTACAATGAGCAGTTCTTC. This gives the protein CASSSSSRTGVTSGPYNEQFF. V usage is TRBV7-3 and J usage is TRBJ2-1, with D possibly called TRBD1 or TRBD2 (9 bases each). From germline, CDR1 is SGHTA and CDR2 FQGTGA. This CDR3 has 21 amino acids. V lost 4 bases and J 2 bases, leaving 30 bases between the germline ends.

Regarding this clone: Additional DNA sequences in this sample encode the identical CDR3. The chain carries TRBV6-5 and TRBJ1-5; no definite D call. CDR3 length equals 13 residues. Trimming left V 0 bases short and J 7 bases short, with 7 bases between. CDR1 is MNHEY, CDR2 SVGAGI, per germline. CDR3 nucleotides: TGTGCCAGCAGTTACTCGAGGGTGCAGCCCCAGCATTTT. This translates into CASSYSRVQPQHF.

The rearrangement links TRBV18 to TRBJ2-1; 11 bases line up with TRBD2. This CDR3 spans 17 amino acids. Per germline, CDR1 KGHSH and CDR2 LQKENI. The junction had 8 bases not matched to a gene; V was cut back by 1 base and J by 6 bases. In nucleotides, the CDR3 is TGTGCCAGCTCACCACTAGCGGGAGGGACGGATGGCAATGAGCAGTTCTTC. Protein: CASSPLAGGTDGNEQFF.

The chain uses TRBV11-2 and TRBJ2-7; possibly TRBD2 for D (6 bases). Trimming removed 4 bases from V and 5 bases from J, with 18 bases in between. The CDR3 has 15 residues. Germline-derived CDR1 and CDR2 are SGHAT and FQNNGV. In nucleotides, the CDR3 is TGTGCCAGCAGCTCCCGTGTTACGGGAGCTGACGAGCAGTACTTC. Encoded protein: CASSSRVTGADEQYF.

The chain couples TRBV16 to TRBJ1-1, with 7 bases identical to TRBD1. The CDR3 spans 14 residues. The ends lost 8 bases at V and 1 base at J; junction bases unmatched: 7. Looked up from germline, CDR1 is KGHSY and CDR2 is FQNENV. CDR3 DNA sequence: TGTGCCAGCGGGCAGACAGGGACGAACACTGAAGCTTTCTTT. It translates to CASGQTGTNTEAFF.

The rearrangement uses TRBV6-5 and TRBJ1-5, with 9 nucleotides matching TRBD1. V gave up 6 bases and J gave up 4 bases; unmatched junction bases: 7. This CDR3 has 15 residues. Per germline, CDR1 MNHEY and CDR2 SVGAGI. The CDR3: CASSQTGTGNQPQHF. CDR3 coding DNA: TGTGCCAGCAGCCAGACGGGGACAGGGAATCAGCCCCAGCATTTT.

The rearrangement links TRBV6-5 to TRBJ1-1, with TRBD1 identical over 10 bases. The germline CDR1 and CDR2 sequences are MNHEY and SVGAGI. This CDR3 has 14 amino acids. Trimming took 6 bases from V and 2 from J; bases not matched to a gene: 3. The CDR3 DNA follows: TGTGCCAGCAGGAGACAGGGGGCTAACACTGAAGCTTTCTTT. Protein product: CASRRQGANTEAFF.

This rearrangement joins TRBV9 to TRBJ1-6; D is uncertain. V gave up 4 bases and J gave up 7 bases, with 15 bases separating them. Germline lookup yields CDR1 SGDLS and CDR2 YYNGEE. This CDR3 region has 15 residues. As DNA, the CDR3 is TGTGCCAGCAGCCCGTCGGGGTCTCCCAATTCACCCCTCCACTTT. It encodes CASSPSGSPNSPLHF.